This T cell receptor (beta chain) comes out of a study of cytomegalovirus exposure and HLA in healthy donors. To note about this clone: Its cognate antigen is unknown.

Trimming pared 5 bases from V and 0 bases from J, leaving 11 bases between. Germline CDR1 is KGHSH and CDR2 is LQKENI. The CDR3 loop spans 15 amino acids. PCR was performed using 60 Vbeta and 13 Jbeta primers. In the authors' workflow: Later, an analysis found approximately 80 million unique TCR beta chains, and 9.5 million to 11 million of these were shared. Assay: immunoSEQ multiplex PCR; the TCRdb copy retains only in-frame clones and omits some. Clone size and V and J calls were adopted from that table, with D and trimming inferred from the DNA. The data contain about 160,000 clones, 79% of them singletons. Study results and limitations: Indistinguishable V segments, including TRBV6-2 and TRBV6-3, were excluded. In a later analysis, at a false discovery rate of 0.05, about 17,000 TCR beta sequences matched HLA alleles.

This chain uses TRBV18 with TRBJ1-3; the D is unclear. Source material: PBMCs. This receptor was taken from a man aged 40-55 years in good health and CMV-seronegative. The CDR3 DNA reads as TGTGCCAGCTCAACCGGGGTGAACTCTGGAAACACCATATATTTT. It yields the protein CASSTGVNSGNTIYF. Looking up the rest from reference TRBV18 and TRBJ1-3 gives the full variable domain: NAGVMQNPRHLVRRRGQEARLRCSPMKGHSHVYWYRQLPEEGLKFMVYLQKENIIDESGMPKERFSAEFPKEGPSILRIQQVVRGDSAAYFCASSTGVNSGNTIYFGEGSWLTVV.